Presented here are 15 T cell receptor beta chains from one specimen sequenced in a study of blood T cell repertoires in COVID-19. Profiled with immunoSEQ multiplex PCR; TCRdb holds only in-frame clones, not every one. The repertoire holds more than 300,000 clones, with 90% to 95% as singletons. Sequencing was done on a sample of peripheral blood. Receptors originate from a woman aged 18-30 years who had recovered from COVID-19.

The V call is TRBV7-2, the J call TRBJ2-3; possible D gene TRBD2, 5 bases. Per germline, CDR1 SGHTA and CDR2 FQGNSA. The V gene lost 5 bases and the J gene lost 1 base, with 19 bases spanning the gap. The CDR3 totals 17 residues. The CDR3 spells CASSPNLLGVGTDTQYF. The CDR3 bases are TGTGCCAGCAGCCCTAATCTTTTGGGAGTCGGCACAGATACGCAGTATTTT.

This chain uses TRBV9 with TRBJ1-2, with D possibly being TRBD1 (5 bases). CDR1 is SGDLS, CDR2 YYNGEE, per germline. Trimming removed 2 bases at V and 3 bases at J, with 11 bases between. The CDR3 is 14 residues long. The DNA of the CDR3 is TGTGCCAGCAGCGTCCGGGGGGGTGACTATGGCTACACCTTC. Amino acid sequence: CASSVRGGDYGYTF.

This chain connects TRBV2 to TRBJ2-2, with a tentative D call TRBD2 (6 bases). CDR1 and CDR2 from the germline V gene are SNHLY and FYNNEI. V was shortened by 8 bases and J by 5 bases, with 18 bases between the two germline ends. This CDR3 spans 15 amino acids. For the CDR3, the DNA is TGTGCCAGCGTCGTTTCGGGAGTTCGAACCGGGGAGCTGTTTTTT. Protein sequence: CASVVSGVRTGELFF.

This sequence joins TRBV4-3 and TRBJ2-2, with 8 bases that match TRBD1. Germline loops: CDR1 LGHNA, CDR2 YSLEER. This CDR3 comprises 14 residues. V dropped 0 bases and J dropped 7; count of bases not matched to a gene: 1. CDR3 sequence (DNA): TGCGCCAGCAGCCAAGACAGGGGGCACGGGGAGCTGTTTTTT. The encoded protein is CASSQDRGHGELFF.

The DNA for the CDR3 is TGTGCCAGCAGCGTAATGGGCGGGACGAACTATGGCTACACCTTC. Translation: CASSVMGGTNYGYTF. V is TRBV9 and J is TRBJ1-2, with TRBD1 as a possible D gene (5 bases). The V and J ends lost 1 base and 2 bases respectively, with 12 bases between them. The CDR3 has 15 amino acids. CDR1 and CDR2 (germline): SGDLS, YYNGEE.

This rearrangement joins TRBV11-3 to TRBJ2-5, with 10 bases identical to TRBD2. In germline, CDR1 is SGHNT, CDR2 YENEEA. There are 15 residues in the CDR3. Germline trimming cut 5 bases from V and 5 bases from J; bases unmatched to any gene: 8. The CDR3 here is CASSPPPGLAETQYF. The CDR3 DNA sequence: TGTGCCAGCAGCCCCCCGCCGGGACTAGCGGAGACCCAGTACTTC.

The CDR3 spells CASAGEAKNIQYF. The CDR3 bases are TGTGCCAGCGCGGGGGAAGCCAAAAACATTCAGTACTTC. The genes are TRBV6-5 and TRBJ2-4; TRBD2 agrees at 7 bases. The germline V gene encodes CDR1 MNHEY and CDR2 SVGAGI. V lost 8 bases, J lost 0 bases, and 1 base stayed unmatched. The CDR3 consists of 13 residues.

The rearrangement uses TRBV6-2 or TRBV6-3 and TRBJ2-1; no firm D call. With 4 bases removed from V and 2 bases from J, the gap between germline ends came to 15 bases. CDR1 and CDR2 from the germline V gene are MNHEY and SVGEGT. This CDR3 is built from 16 residues. The CDR3 region is CASSSNLAVTYNEQFF. CDR3 DNA sequence: TGTGCCAGCAGTTCTAATTTAGCCGTGACCTACAATGAGCAGTTCTTC.

This clone was recorded only once. CDR3 protein: CASSYSRSGRSYGYTF. The CDR3 nucleotides are TGTGCCAGCAGTTACTCGAGGTCCGGCAGATCCTATGGCTACACCTTC. J is TRBJ1-2 and V is TRBV6-2 or TRBV6-3; D gene ambiguous. The CDR3 extends over 16 amino acids. V was pared by 0 bases and J by 4 bases, with 15 bases between. Germline-derived CDR1 and CDR2 are MNHEY and SVGEGT.

This clone was counted between two and nine times. The gene calls are TRBV5-1 and TRBJ1-1; the match to TRBD1 covers 9 bases. V lost 2 bases to trimming and J lost 11 bases; unmatched junction nucleotides: 10. The CDR3 has 14 residues. Germline V gene lookup returns CDR1 SGHRS and CDR2 YFSETQ. The CDR3, as DNA: TGCGCCAGCAGCTTAACAGGGGGCAAAGAGTGGGCTTTCTTT. This gives the protein CASSLTGGKEWAFF.

The rearrangement links TRBV11-3 to TRBJ2-1; D is perhaps TRBD2 (6 bases). The CDR3 runs to 15 residues. Germline V gene data show CDR1 as SGHNT and CDR2 as YENEEA. Trimming cost V 3 bases and J 0 bases, with 9 bases left between them. CDR3 loop: CASSFGGDSYNEQFF. Here the CDR3 DNA reads TGTGCCAGCAGCTTCGGCGGGGACTCCTACAATGAGCAGTTCTTC.

The chain has TRBV11-2 and TRBJ2-5, with TRBD2 as a possible D gene (6 bases). The CDR3 length is 14 residues. V gave up 3 bases and J gave up 5 bases, with 13 bases separating them. Germline V gives CDR1 SGHAT, CDR2 FQNNGV. The CDR3 reads CASSFSGGGETQYF. The CDR3 coding sequence is TGTGCCAGCAGCTTTAGCGGTGGGGGTGAGACCCAGTACTTC.

The chain combines TRBV5-1 with TRBJ2-1, with D perhaps TRBD2 (5 bases). V was cut by 0 bases and J by 1 base, with 11 bases left in between. Germline V CDR1 and CDR2: SGHRS, YFSETQ. The CDR3 has 16 amino acids. The CDR3 DNA sequence: TGCGCCAGCAGCTTGGGGTTCCGGGGATCCTACAATGAGCAGTTCTTC. Protein: CASSLGFRGSYNEQFF.

V usage is TRBV19 and J usage is TRBJ2-7; TRBD1 matches at 11 bases. CDR1 and CDR2 (germline): LNHDA, SQIVND (reference sequence). V lost 0 bases, J lost 5 bases, and 21 bases stayed unmatched. The CDR3 totals 21 residues. CDR3 in amino acids: CASSIDSAVRGPGQGVHEQYV. The CDR3 DNA follows: TGTGCCAGTAGTATAGATTCGGCGGTGAGGGGACCGGGACAGGGGGTCCACGAGCAGTACGTC.

The chain recombines TRBV5-1 with TRBJ2-1; 11 bases map to TRBD2. V shed 6 bases and J 7 bases; nucleotides not matched to a gene: 9. This CDR3 region has 15 residues. Germline values: CDR1 SGHRS, CDR2 YFSETQ. Here the CDR3 reads CASTPLAGGPNEQFF. As DNA, the CDR3 is TGCGCCAGCACCCCGCTAGCGGGAGGACCGAATGAGCAGTTCTTC.